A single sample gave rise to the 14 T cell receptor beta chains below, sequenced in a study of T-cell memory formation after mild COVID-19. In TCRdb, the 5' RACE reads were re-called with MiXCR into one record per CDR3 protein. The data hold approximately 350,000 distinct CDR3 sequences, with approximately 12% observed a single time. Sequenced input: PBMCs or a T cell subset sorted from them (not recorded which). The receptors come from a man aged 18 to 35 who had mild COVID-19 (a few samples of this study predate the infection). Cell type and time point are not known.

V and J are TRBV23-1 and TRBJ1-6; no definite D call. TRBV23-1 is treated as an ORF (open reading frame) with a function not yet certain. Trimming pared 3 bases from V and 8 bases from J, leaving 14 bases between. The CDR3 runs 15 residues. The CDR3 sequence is CASSHAGVGYSPLHF. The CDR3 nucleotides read TGCGCCAGCAGTCATGCCGGGGTCGGATATTCACCCCTCCACTTT.

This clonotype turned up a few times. In nucleotides, the CDR3 is TGTGCCAGCAGCCAAGATCTGGGGTTGGTTGTGACTGAAGCTTTCTTT. Protein: CASSQDLGLVVTEAFF. The V gene is TRBV14, the J gene TRBJ1-1; D is unresolved. Germline assignment: CDR1 SGHDN and CDR2 FVKESK. Trimming took off 0 bases at V and 5 bases at J, with 16 bases between the two ends. CDR3 length: 16 amino acids.

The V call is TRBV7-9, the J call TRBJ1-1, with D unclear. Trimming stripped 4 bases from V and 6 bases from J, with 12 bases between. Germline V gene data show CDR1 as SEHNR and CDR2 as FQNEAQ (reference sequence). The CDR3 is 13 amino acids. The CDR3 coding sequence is TGTGCCAGCAGCTCCGGAGGCGACCCTGAAGCTTTCTTT. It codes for CASSSGGDPEAFF.

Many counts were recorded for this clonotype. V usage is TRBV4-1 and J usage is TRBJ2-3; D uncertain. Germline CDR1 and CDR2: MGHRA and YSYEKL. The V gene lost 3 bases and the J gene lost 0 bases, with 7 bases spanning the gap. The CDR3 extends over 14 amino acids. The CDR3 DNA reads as TGCGCCAGCAGCCACTACAGAAGCACAGATACGCAGTATTTT. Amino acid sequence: CASSHYRSTDTQYF.

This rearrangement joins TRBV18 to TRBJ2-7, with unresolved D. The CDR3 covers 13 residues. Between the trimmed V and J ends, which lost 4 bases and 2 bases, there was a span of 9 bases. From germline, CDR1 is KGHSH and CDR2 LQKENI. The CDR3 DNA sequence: TGTGCCAGCTCACAAGGGTCGACCTACGAGCAGTACTTC. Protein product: CASSQGSTYEQYF.

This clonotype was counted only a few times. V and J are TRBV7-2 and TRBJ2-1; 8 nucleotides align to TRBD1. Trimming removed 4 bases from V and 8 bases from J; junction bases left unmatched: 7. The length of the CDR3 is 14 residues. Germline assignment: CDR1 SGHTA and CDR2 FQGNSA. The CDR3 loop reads CASSSYSGGDEQFF. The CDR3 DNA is TGTGCCAGCAGCTCGTATTCAGGGGGCGATGAGCAGTTCTTC.

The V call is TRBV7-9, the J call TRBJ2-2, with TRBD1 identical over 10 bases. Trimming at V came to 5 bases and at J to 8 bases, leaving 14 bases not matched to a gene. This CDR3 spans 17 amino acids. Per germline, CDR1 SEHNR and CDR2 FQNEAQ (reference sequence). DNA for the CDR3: TGTGCCAGCAGCGAAAACGCCGGGACAGGGGTAACAGGGGAGCTGTTTTTT. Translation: CASSENAGTGVTGELFF.

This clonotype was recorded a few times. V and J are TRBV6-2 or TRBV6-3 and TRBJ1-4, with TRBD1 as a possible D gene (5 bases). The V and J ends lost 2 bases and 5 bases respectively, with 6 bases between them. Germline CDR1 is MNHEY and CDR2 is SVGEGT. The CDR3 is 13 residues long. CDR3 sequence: CASSYRGNEKLFF. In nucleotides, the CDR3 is TGTGCCAGCAGTTACAGGGGAAATGAAAAACTGTTTTTT.

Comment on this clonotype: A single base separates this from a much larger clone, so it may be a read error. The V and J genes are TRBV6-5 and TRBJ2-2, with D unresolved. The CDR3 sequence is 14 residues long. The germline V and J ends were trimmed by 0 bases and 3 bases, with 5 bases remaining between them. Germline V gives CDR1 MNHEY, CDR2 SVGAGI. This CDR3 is CASSYSADTGELFF. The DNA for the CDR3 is TGTGCCAGCAGTTACTCGGCGGACACCGGGGAGCTGTTTTTT.

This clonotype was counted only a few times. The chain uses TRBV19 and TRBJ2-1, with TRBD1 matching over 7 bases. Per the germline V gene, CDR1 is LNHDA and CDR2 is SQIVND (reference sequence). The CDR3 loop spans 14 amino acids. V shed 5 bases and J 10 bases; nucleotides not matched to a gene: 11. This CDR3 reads CASSPRTGSKEQFF. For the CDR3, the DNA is TGTGCCAGTAGTCCTCGGACAGGTAGCAAGGAGCAGTTCTTC.

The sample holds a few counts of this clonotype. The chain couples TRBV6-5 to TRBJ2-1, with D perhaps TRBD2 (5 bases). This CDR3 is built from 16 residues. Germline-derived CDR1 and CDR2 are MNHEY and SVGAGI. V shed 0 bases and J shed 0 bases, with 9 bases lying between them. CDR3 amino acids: CASSYSGESSYNEQFF. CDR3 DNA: TGTGCCAGCAGTTACTCCGGGGAAAGCTCCTACAATGAGCAGTTCTTC.

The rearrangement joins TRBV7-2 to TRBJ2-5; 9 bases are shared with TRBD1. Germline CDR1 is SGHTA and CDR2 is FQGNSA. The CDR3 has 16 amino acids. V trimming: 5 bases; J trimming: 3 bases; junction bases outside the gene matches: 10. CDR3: CASSPGTGPPKETQYF. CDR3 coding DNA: TGTGCCAGCAGCCCAGGGACAGGGCCGCCTAAAGAGACCCAGTACTTC.

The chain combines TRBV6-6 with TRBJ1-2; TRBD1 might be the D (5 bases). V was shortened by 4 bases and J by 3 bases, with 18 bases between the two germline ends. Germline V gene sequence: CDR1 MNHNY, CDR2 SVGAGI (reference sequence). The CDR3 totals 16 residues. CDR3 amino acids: CASSSGRKNPHYGYTF. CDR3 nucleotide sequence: TGTGCCAGCAGTTCGGGACGGAAAAACCCGCACTATGGCTACACCTTC.

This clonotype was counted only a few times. DNA for the CDR3: TGTGCCAGCAGCGAACCAGGGGATGGCTACACCTTC. Translated, it gives CASSEPGDGYTF. This chain links TRBV7-9 with TRBJ1-2, with D tentatively TRBD1 (6 bases). Germline lookup yields CDR1 SEHNR and CDR2 FQNEAQ (reference sequence). The CDR3 sequence is 12 residues long. The V gene lost 5 bases and the J gene lost 6 bases, with 10 bases spanning the gap.